Below are 29 T cell receptor beta chains sequenced from a single sample in a study of cytomegalovirus exposure and HLA in healthy donors. Sequenced by immunoSEQ multiplex PCR; TCRdb stores in-frame clones only, minus some. The data contain about 200,000 clones, 88% of them singletons. The specimen sequenced was PBMCs. Source of these receptors: a woman between 18 and 30 years old in good health and CMV-seronegative.

The chain recombines TRBV9 with TRBJ2-3, with a weak D call TRBD2 (5 bases). V was pared by 5 bases and J by 3 bases, with 13 bases between. Germline values: CDR1 SGDLS, CDR2 YYNGEE. The CDR3 is 14 amino acids. CDR3 loop: CASSPAGPTDTQYF. The CDR3 coding sequence is TGTGCCAGCAGTCCCGCGGGTCCGACAGATACGCAGTATTTT.

This clone is a singleton in its sample. The chain recombines TRBV2 with TRBJ1-2; no clear D gene. The germline V gene has CDR1 SNHLY and CDR2 FYNNEI. This CDR3 comprises 15 residues. V lost 0 bases to trimming and J lost 8 bases, with 16 bases between them. The CDR3 DNA reads TGTGCCAGCAGTGAAGCGCTGGGTTGGCGGAGGGGCTACACCTTC. Translation gives CASSEALGWRRGYTF.

Written as DNA, the CDR3 is TGCGCCAGCAGAAAGGATCTCGGGGGTGAAAAACTGTTTTTT. Its translation: CASRKDLGGEKLFF. The chain is built from TRBV5-1 and TRBJ1-4, with a weak D call TRBD1 (5 bases). Trimming left V 5 bases short and J 7 bases short, with 15 bases between. Germline V gives CDR1 SGHRS, CDR2 YFSETQ. The CDR3 runs to 14 residues.

The chain links TRBV30 to TRBJ2-2, with TRBD2 identical over 10 bases. The CDR3 has 19 residues. Germline CDR1 is GTSNPN and CDR2 is SVGIG (reference sequence). The V gene end was trimmed by 2 bases and the J gene end by 2 bases; junction bases not matched to a gene: 14. CDR3 amino acids: CAWSSPLAGEYINTGELFF. CDR3 in DNA: TGTGCCTGGAGTTCCCCCCTAGCGGGAGAGTATATCAACACCGGGGAGCTGTTTTTT. The complete variable domain, with remaining parts taken from reference TRBV30 and TRBJ2-2, reads SQTIHQWPATLVQPVGSPLSLECTVEGTSNPNLYWYRQAAGRGLQLLFYSVGIGQISSEVPQNLSASRPQDRQFILSSKKLLLSDSGFYLCAWSSPLAGEYINTGELFFGEGSRLTVL.

This clone has just one count. CDR3 residues: CASSHATGTSGVEQFF. CDR3 bases: TGTGCCAGCAGCCACGCTACCGGGACTAGCGGAGTAGAGCAGTTCTTC. The V call is TRBV4-2, the J call TRBJ2-1, with 11 bases that match TRBD2. The trim removed 3 bases at V and 10 bases at J, leaving 11 bases unmatched. Looked up from germline, CDR1 is LGHNA and CDR2 is YNFKEQ. This CDR3 has 16 amino acids.

This chain joins TRBV11-2 and TRBJ2-2, with 12 bases that match TRBD2. The CDR3 spans 19 residues. V lost 1 base and J lost 4; bases outside the gene matches: 10. In germline, CDR1 is SGHAT, CDR2 FQNNGV. CDR3 amino acids: CASSLVRGLAGSGTGELFF. In nucleotides, the CDR3 is TGTGCCAGCAGCTTAGTTCGAGGACTAGCGGGATCGGGCACCGGGGAGCTGTTTTTT.

The V gene is TRBV28, the J gene TRBJ1-1; no clear D. Trimming took 7 bases from V and 10 from J, leaving 22 bases between them. The CDR3 runs 14 residues. CDR1 is MDHEN and CDR2 is SYDVKM in the germline V gene. Here the CDR3 reads CASTSLSLREGAFF. CDR3 sequence (DNA): TGTGCCAGCACCTCTCTCTCGCTCCGCGAGGGAGCTTTCTTT.

The chain couples TRBV23-1 to TRBJ2-5; 7 nucleotides line up with TRBD1. TRBV23-1 is an ORF; its function is uncertain. The trim removed 2 bases at V and 9 bases at J, leaving 12 bases unmatched. The CDR3 runs 15 residues. The CDR3 nucleotides are TGCGCCAGCAGTCAAAGCGACAGGGTGGAAGGGGCCCAGTACTTC. As protein: CASSQSDRVEGAQYF.

This chain connects TRBV10-3 to TRBJ2-1; 12 nucleotides line up with TRBD2. CDR1 and CDR2 (germline): ENHRY, SYGVKD. This CDR3 comprises 16 residues. After removal of 3 bases from V and 5 bases from J, the junction contained 5 bases not matched to a gene. The CDR3 sequence is CAISDASGRADNEQFF. CDR3 DNA: TGTGCCATCAGTGATGCTAGCGGGAGGGCCGACAATGAGCAGTTCTTC.

V usage is TRBV28 and J usage is TRBJ1-2, with D perhaps matching TRBD1 (5 bases). V dropped 5 bases and J dropped 4 bases, with 14 bases sitting between them. Germline V gene lookup returns CDR1 MDHEN and CDR2 SYDVKM. The CDR3 contains 14 residues. As DNA, the CDR3 is TGTGCCAGCAGTCCAGGGCCGGTCACCTATGGCTACACCTTC. Its protein is CASSPGPVTYGYTF.

The chain employs TRBV28 and TRBJ2-3; TRBD2 aligns across 12 bases. After removal of 4 bases from V and 2 bases from J, the junction contained 7 bases not matched to a gene. The CDR3 spans 17 residues. Germline V gene data show CDR1 as MDHEN and CDR2 as SYDVKM. The CDR3 spells CASSSARTSGNTDTQYF. CDR3 coding DNA: TGTGCCAGCAGTTCCGCTCGGACTAGCGGGAACACAGATACGCAGTATTTT.

This chain links TRBV27 with TRBJ1-2; tentatively, D is TRBD1 (5 bases). Germline V CDR1 and CDR2: MNHEY, SMNVEV (reference sequence). This CDR3 has 13 amino acids. V was cut by 6 bases and J by 4 bases, with 12 bases left in between. CDR3 nucleotide sequence: TGTGCCAGCAGCCGAGGGACTGCCTATGGCTACACCTTC. This translates into CASSRGTAYGYTF.

The gene calls are TRBV5-1 and TRBJ2-7; D is uncertain. This CDR3 has 13 residues. V was cut by 0 bases and J by 5 bases, with 9 bases left in between. In germline, CDR1 is SGHRS, CDR2 YFSETQ. This CDR3 reads CASSLGSRNEQYF. DNA for the CDR3: TGCGCCAGCAGCTTGGGGTCTAGGAACGAGCAGTACTTC.

The V call is TRBV6-5, the J call TRBJ2-7, with a tentative D call TRBD2 (5 bases). CDR1 and CDR2 from the germline V gene are MNHEY and SVGAGI. The CDR3 consists of 15 residues. V lost 2 bases to trimming and J lost 4 bases, with 15 bases between them. Written as DNA, the CDR3 is TGTGCCAGCAGTTACGTTTCTAGCCCCAAGTACGAGCAGTACTTC. It codes for CASSYVSSPKYEQYF.

V usage is TRBV11-2 and J usage is TRBJ2-1; D is undetermined. The germline V gene encodes CDR1 SGHAT and CDR2 FQNNGV. V was trimmed by 1 base and J by 9 bases, leaving 10 bases between them. The CDR3 covers 13 residues. DNA of the CDR3: TGTGCCAGCAGCTTAGCACTTCTCGCTGAGCAGTTCTTC. This codes for CASSLALLAEQFF.

This clone was detected a few times. J is TRBJ2-7 and V is TRBV7-2; 8 bases are shared with TRBD1. The CDR3 spans 15 residues. V was pared by 5 bases and J by 1 base, with 7 bases of the junction left unmatched. Germline CDR1 reads SGHTA; CDR2 reads FQGNSA. The CDR3 sequence: CASSPAGTGSYEQYF. The CDR3 nucleotides are TGTGCCAGCAGCCCGGCCGGGACAGGTTCCTACGAGCAGTACTTC.

This rearrangement joins TRBV15 to TRBJ1-4; perhaps TRBD1 as D (6 bases). The germline V and J ends were trimmed by 2 bases and 8 bases, with 15 bases remaining between them. This CDR3 is built from 15 residues. Germline V gene sequence: CDR1 LNHNV, CDR2 YYDKDF (reference sequence). The CDR3 loop is CATSRSGQIGEKLFF. In DNA form, the CDR3 reads TGTGCCACCAGCAGATCAGGACAGATCGGAGAAAAACTGTTTTTT.

The CDR3 coding sequence is TGTGCCAGCAGCTTAGGCCGGCAGGGCTACGAGCAGTACTTC. Amino acid sequence: CASSLGRQGYEQYF. This chain uses TRBV7-6 with TRBJ2-7, with D possibly being TRBD1 (5 bases). V was pared by 1 base and J by 3 bases, with 10 bases between. The germline V gene encodes CDR1 SGHVS and CDR2 FNYEAQ. The CDR3 is made up of 14 amino acids.

The rearrangement uses TRBV5-1 and TRBJ2-1; TRBD1 aligns across 7 bases. CDR1 is SGHRS, CDR2 YFSETQ, per germline. V shed 1 base, J shed 5 bases, and the junction held 15 bases outside the gene matches. The CDR3 extends over 18 amino acids. This chain's CDR3 is CASSLYRRGGPKDNEQFF. CDR3 sequence (DNA): TGCGCCAGCAGCTTGTACCGTCGAGGGGGCCCCAAGGACAATGAGCAGTTCTTC.

The chain combines TRBV15 with TRBJ2-3; a possible D gene is TRBD1 (5 bases). Trimming shortened V by 3 bases and J by 1 base, and 14 bases separated the two germline ends. Per germline, CDR1 LNHNV and CDR2 YYDKDF (reference sequence). The length of the CDR3 is 16 residues. Here the CDR3 reads CATSSPQGTGTDTQYF. CDR3 nucleotide sequence: TGTGCCACCAGCAGCCCTCAGGGTACGGGCACAGATACGCAGTATTTT.

CDR3 amino acids: CASREGGTLPNEQFF. For the CDR3, the DNA is TGTGCCAGCAGGGAAGGTGGGACTCTCCCAAATGAGCAGTTCTTC. V is TRBV27 and J is TRBJ2-1; tentative D call: TRBD2 (6 bases). The V end was cut by 6 bases, the J end by 7 bases, with 19 bases between. Germline CDR1 reads MNHEY; CDR2 reads SMNVEV (reference sequence). This CDR3 comprises 15 residues.

V usage is TRBV28 and J usage is TRBJ2-7; 16 nucleotides agree with TRBD2. Unmatched junction bases numbered 7, after V lost 5 bases and J lost 9 bases. Per germline, CDR1 MDHEN and CDR2 SYDVKM. The CDR3 is 15 residues long. CDR3 in amino acids: CASSLGTSGRAAQYF. DNA of the CDR3: TGTGCCAGCAGTCTCGGGACTAGCGGGAGGGCCGCGCAGTACTTC.

This clone was counted a single time. The chain combines TRBV13 with TRBJ2-7; 10 bases align to TRBD2. The V and J ends lost 5 bases and 3 bases, in that order; junction bases with no gene match: 10. Germline V gene data show CDR1 as PRHDT and CDR2 as FYEKMQ (reference sequence). The CDR3 is made up of 16 amino acids. The CDR3 DNA is TGTGCCAGCAGCGGCCATGCTAGCGGGAGTATCTACGAGCAGTACTTC. Residues: CASSGHASGSIYEQYF.

The V call is TRBV28, the J call TRBJ2-7; the D is unclear. With 4 bases removed from V and 3 bases from J, the gap between germline ends came to 13 bases. Germline loops: CDR1 MDHEN, CDR2 SYDVKM. The CDR3 is 14 amino acids. The CDR3: CASSSPVRSYEQYF. As DNA, the CDR3 is TGTGCCAGCAGTTCGCCCGTGCGGAGCTACGAGCAGTACTTC.

This clone was found once. J is TRBJ2-1 and V is TRBV7-9; TRBD2 matches 10 bases. The CDR3 extends over 16 amino acids. Germline V CDR1 and CDR2: SEHNR, FQNEAQ (reference sequence). The V segment lost 5 bases and the J segment 5 bases; nucleotides outside the gene matches: 9. The CDR3: CASSPRLLAGNNEQFF. Here the CDR3 DNA reads TGTGCCAGCAGCCCTAGGCTACTAGCGGGGAACAATGAGCAGTTCTTC. Variable domain in full (rest from reference TRBV7-9 and TRBJ2-1): DTGVSQNPRHKITKRGQNVTFRCDPISEHNRLYWYRQTLGQGPEFLTYFQNEAQLEKSRLLSDRFSAERPKGSFSTLEIQRTEQGDSAMYLCASSPRLLAGNNEQFFGPGTRLTVL.

The V gene is TRBV29-1, the J gene TRBJ2-3; D call uncertain. Trimming took 3 bases from V and 1 from J, leaving 5 bases between them. The CDR3 has 12 residues. Per the germline V gene, CDR1 is SQVTM and CDR2 is ANQGSEA. CDR3 nucleotides: TGCAGCGTTGATGCAGGCACAGATACGCAGTATTTT. Protein product: CSVDAGTDTQYF.

The chain has TRBV28 and TRBJ2-1; 10 bases map to TRBD1. Germline assignment: CDR1 MDHEN and CDR2 SYDVKM. This CDR3 has 15 amino acids. V gave up 5 bases and J gave up 4 bases; unmatched junction bases: 5. CDR3 DNA: TGTGCCAGCAGTCCCGCGGGACAGGGGTACAATGAGCAGTTCTTC. Its translation: CASSPAGQGYNEQFF.

This sequence joins TRBV6-4 and TRBJ2-2; TRBD1 is a possible D gene (5 bases). Germline V gene data show CDR1 as MRHNA and CDR2 as SNTAGT. V gave up 0 bases and J gave up 4 bases, with 9 bases separating them. The length of the CDR3 is 15 residues. CDR3 region: CASSDSAGLTGELFF. As DNA, the CDR3 is TGTGCCAGCAGTGACTCGGCAGGGCTCACCGGGGAGCTGTTTTTT.

The chain recombines TRBV7-9 with TRBJ1-2; the match to TRBD1 covers 8 bases. The CDR3 contains 15 residues. Germline assignment: CDR1 SEHNR and CDR2 FQNEAQ (reference sequence). V lost 1 base and J lost 7; bases outside the gene matches: 8. As DNA, the CDR3 is TGTGCCAGCAGCTTAGAGGACAGGGATTTAAGTGGCTACACCTTC. The encoded protein is CASSLEDRDLSGYTF.